This TCR beta chain was sequenced during a study of shared clonotypes between healthy human individuals. Study-level points and caveats: Generation probability values for non-shared clonotypes were lower than those for clonotypes shared by all four donors. The sharing of 4% to 5.5% of naive CD4 clonotypes was seen across several donors.

This CDR3 has 14 amino acids. Germline V lookup: CDR1 SNHLY, CDR2 FYNNEI. Trimming shortened V by 7 bases and J by 5 bases, and 14 bases separated the two germline ends. Original processing notes: ImmunoSEQ yielded junction-only sequences lacking quality scores, so filtering differed. The assay was immunoSEQ multiplex PCR, and TCRdb's table has in-frame clones only and misses some. That table supplies the V and J calls and clone size; D and trimming were determined from the DNA. The table lists approximately 2.1 million clones, just over 90% of them singletons. This clone was seen once. Its target is not known.

The chain couples TRBV2 to TRBJ1-4; D is unresolved. The sequence was collected from a man between 18 and 29 years old in good health. Some clones in this sample may be carry-over from other donors' samples. Sequencing was performed on naive CD4+ T cells from PBMCs. The subset was: CD45RA+ positively selected. The CDR3 DNA follows: TGTGCCAGCACACGAGGGCAGCTCAATGAAAAACTGTTTTTT. Protein sequence: CASTRGQLNEKLFF.